These 27 T cell receptor beta chains were all obtained from the same sample, sequenced in a study of CD8+CD57+ T cells in acquired aplastic anemia (dated by TCRdb to 2016 to 2019). Sequencing was performed on an Illumina HiSeq 2000. TCR beta VDJ combination and CDR3 sequence profiling used genomic DNA as the template. TCRdb redid the processing of the public reads, applying fastp at Q25 and MiXCR, and retained in-frame beta chains. Each CDR3 protein appears once, grouped with its most common genes and DNA. The sample includes around 150,000 distinct CDR3 sequences, with around half observed a single time. The ten top clones hold about 2.6% of the sample. The patients picked for sequencing were ones in whom flow cytometry had shown an expansion of CD8+CD57+ cells. Material: sorted CD4+, CD8+, or CD8+CD57+ T cells (not recorded which) from PBMCs. The source is a human donor with aplastic anemia.

A single count supports this clonotype. Given the absence of the conserved phenylalanine or tryptophan at the CDR3 end, a read error is likely. This chain joins TRBV2 and TRBJ1-5; perhaps TRBD1 as D (5 bases). The germline gives CDR1 SNHLY, CDR2 FYNNEI. CDR3 length: 14 residues. V lost 7 bases, J lost 3 bases, and 13 bases lay in between. CDR3 in DNA: TGTGCCAGCAACACCAAGGGGCACAATCAGCCCCAGCATTCT. This encodes CASNTKGHNQPQHS.

The CDR3: CASSLGTSGGAETQYF. CDR3 DNA sequence: TGTGCCAGCAGCTTAGGGACTAGCGGAGGTGCGGAGACCCAGTACTTC. The J gene is TRBJ2-5, the V gene TRBV7-9; 10 bases are a match to TRBD2. The CDR3 has 16 amino acids. The J segment lost 5 bases and the V segment lost 1 base, leaving 7 bases of the junction unmatched. The germline V gene has CDR1 SEHNR and CDR2 FQNEAQ (reference sequence). Variable domain in full (rest from reference TRBV7-9 and TRBJ2-5): DTGVSQNPRHKITKRGQNVTFRCDPISEHNRLYWYRQTLGQGPEFLTYFQNEAQLEKSRLLSDRFSAERPKGSFSTLEIQRTEQGDSAMYLCASSLGTSGGAETQYFGPGTRLLVL.

For this clonotype: At one end the junction does not follow the germline gene, possibly because of a read error. The chain is built from TRBV19 and TRBJ2-1, with TRBD1 identical over 8 bases. This CDR3 spans 16 amino acids. CDR1 is LNHDA and CDR2 is SQIVND in the germline V gene (reference sequence). The CDR3 nucleotides read TGTGCCAGTAGTATCATCGGGACAGGTACGACGGATGAGCAGCTCTTC. Amino acid sequence: CASSIIGTGTTDEQLF. Complete variable domain (other parts from reference TRBV19 and TRBJ2-1): DGGITQSPKYLFRKEGQNVTLSCEQNLNHDAMYWYRQDPGQGLRLIYYSQIVNDFQKGDIAEGYSVSREKKESFPLTVTSAQKNPTAFYLCASSIIGTGTTDEQLFGPGTRLTVL.

This clonotype has more than one count but fewer than ten. The genes are TRBV7-9 and TRBJ2-7; tentatively, D is TRBD1 (6 bases). Per germline, CDR1 SEHNR and CDR2 FQNEAQ (reference sequence). V lost 5 bases and J lost 5, with 10 bases in between. This CDR3 region has 12 residues. CDR3 nucleotide sequence: TGTGCCAGCAGCCACAGGGTCAACGAGCAGTACTTC. Its protein product is CASSHRVNEQYF.

The chain couples TRBV7-2 to TRBJ2-7, with D possibly being TRBD2 (5 bases). Trimming removed 7 bases from V and 4 bases from J, with 14 bases in between. CDR1 and CDR2 (germline): SGHTA, FQGNSA. This CDR3 is 13 amino acids long. The CDR3 nucleotides are TGTGCCAGCATTCCTGGGAGTGGGTACGAGCAGTACTTC. Its translation is CASIPGSGYEQYF.

This clonotype was seen repeatedly, ten times or more. The rearrangement links TRBV2 to TRBJ1-2; 7 nucleotides match TRBD1. This CDR3 contains 13 residues. The V gene end was trimmed by 4 bases and the J gene end by 4 bases; junction bases not matched to a gene: 3. Germline loops: CDR1 SNHLY, CDR2 FYNNEI. CDR3 sequence: CASSVAGGYGYTF. The CDR3 nucleotides are TGTGCCAGCAGTGTTGCAGGGGGCTATGGCTACACCTTC.

Notes on this clonotype: Germline and junction disagree at one end, which may indicate a read error. J is TRBJ1-6 and V is TRBV29-1; weak D call: TRBD1 (5 bases). The CDR3 has 13 amino acids. Germline V gene lookup returns CDR1 SQVTM and CDR2 ANQGSEA. CDR3 residues: CSVEEQSGSPLHF. The CDR3 nucleotides read TGCAGCGTCGAAGAACAGTCAGGGTCACCCCTCCACTTT.

This clonotype showed up many times. The CDR3 DNA sequence: TGTGCCAGCAGCCAAGATTCAAGGAACTACGAGCAGTACTTC. Protein product: CASSQDSRNYEQYF. The V gene is TRBV4-2, the J gene TRBJ2-7; unclear D gene. The germline V and J ends were trimmed by 0 bases and 3 bases, with 9 bases remaining between them. The CDR3 is 14 amino acids. Germline V gives CDR1 LGHNA, CDR2 YNFKEQ.

This clonotype showed up many times. The CDR3 region has the DNA TGTGCCAGCAGCGAAAGTGGACAGGGAAAAGAGACCCAGTACTTC. Its translation is CASSESGQGKETQYF. The chain recombines TRBV7-3 with TRBJ2-5; 8 bases agree with TRBD1. Germline CDR1 is SGHTA and CDR2 is FQGTGA. V lost 5 bases, J lost 3 bases, and 8 bases stayed unmatched. This CDR3 has 15 residues.

This clonotype appeared a few times. This chain uses TRBV5-5 with TRBJ1-5; D remains unclear. Germline V gene sequence: CDR1 SGHKS, CDR2 YYEKEE (reference sequence). The ends were cut back, 0 bases at V and 1 base at J, with 11 bases in the middle. The CDR3 consists of 16 residues. This chain's CDR3 is CASSLGSGESNQPQHF. The CDR3 DNA follows: TGTGCCAGCAGCTTGGGGTCGGGAGAGAGCAATCAGCCCCAGCATTTT.

The CDR3 here is CATSEPGQGVAGELFF. In nucleotides, the CDR3 is TGTGCCACCAGTGAGCCTGGACAGGGAGTCGCCGGGGAGCTGTTTTTT. This chain connects TRBV24-1 to TRBJ2-2; 8 bases fit TRBD1. With 4 bases clipped from V and 6 bases from J, the junction kept 9 bases outside the gene matches. Germline V CDR1 and CDR2: KGHDR, SFDVKD. This CDR3 has 16 residues.

Notes on this clonotype: This may be a read error, as it is one base from a much larger clone. V is TRBV30 and J is TRBJ1-1; no clear D gene. V shed 4 bases and J shed 1 base, with 10 bases lying between them. CDR3 size: 13 residues. Germline V gene sequence: CDR1 GTSNPN, CDR2 SVGIG (reference sequence). As DNA, the CDR3 is TGTGCCTGGATTGTTTCAAGGAACACTGAAGCTTTCTTT. Protein sequence: CAWIVSRNTEAFF.

This clonotype came up many times. The rearrangement links TRBV11-2 to TRBJ1-5; the match to TRBD1 covers 7 bases. The trim removed 5 bases at V and 1 base at J, leaving 11 bases unmatched. CDR3 size: 17 residues. CDR1 and CDR2 (germline): SGHAT, FQNNGV. The CDR3 is CASSGQATPGSNQPQHF. CDR3 sequence (DNA): TGTGCCAGCAGCGGACAGGCGACCCCGGGGAGCAATCAGCCCCAGCATTTT.

This clonotype was seen repeatedly, ten times or more. This chain joins TRBV20-1 and TRBJ2-1; D might be TRBD2 (5 bases). Germline CDR1 and CDR2: DFQATT and SNEGSKA (reference sequence). V was pared by 4 bases and J by 0 bases, with 16 bases between. The CDR3 contains 16 residues. The CDR3 reads CSAILDVGSSYNEQFF. The CDR3 DNA follows: TGCAGTGCTATACTAGATGTGGGGAGCTCCTACAATGAGCAGTTCTTC.

The chain joins TRBV7-8 to TRBJ1-5; D perhaps matches TRBD1 (5 bases). The CDR3 contains 12 residues. The germline CDR1 and CDR2 sequences are SGHVS and FQNEAQ. The germline V and J ends were trimmed by 8 bases and 9 bases, with 14 bases remaining between them. The DNA of the CDR3 is TGTGCCAGCGGGACTCGCACGGGGCCCCAGCATTTT. Protein sequence: CASGTRTGPQHF.

In this sample, this clonotype turned up many times. The rearrangement uses TRBV7-2 and TRBJ1-5; D remains ambiguous. Trimming cost V 1 base and J 3 bases, with 10 bases left between them. Germline V gene lookup returns CDR1 SGHTA and CDR2 FQGNSA. The CDR3 has 15 amino acids. CDR3 nucleotide sequence: TGTGCCAGCAGCTTAGTGAGGGCGATCAATCAGCCCCAGCATTTT. Translating it yields CASSLVRAINQPQHF.

Comment on this clonotype: Germline and junction disagree at one end, which may indicate a read error. The genes are TRBV18 and TRBJ2-3; D call uncertain. Germline V lookup: CDR1 KGHSH, CDR2 LQKENI. This CDR3 has 13 residues. In nucleotides, the CDR3 is TGTGCCAGCTTACCAAATGGCTGGGATACGCAGTATTTT. Encoded protein: CASLPNGWDTQYF.

CDR3 in DNA: TGTGCCAGCAGTCCGGGACAGGAATCCTACGAGCAGTACTTC. Its translation: CASSPGQESYEQYF. The rearrangement links TRBV6-4 to TRBJ2-7; 8 positions match TRBD1. This CDR3 is 14 amino acids long. Per germline, CDR1 MRHNA and CDR2 SNTAGT. Trimming took 5 bases from V and 1 from J; bases not matched to a gene: 4.

This chain links TRBV24-1 with TRBJ2-7; TRBD1 matches 8 bases. The CDR3 runs to 13 residues. CDR1 and CDR2 from the germline V gene are KGHDR and SFDVKD. The V and J ends lost 5 bases and 3 bases, in that order; junction bases with no gene match: 2. CDR3 residues: CATSGGQVYEQYF. The CDR3 DNA follows: TGTGCCACCAGTGGGGGACAGGTCTACGAGCAGTACTTC.

This clonotype was recorded many times. The chain couples TRBV14 to TRBJ2-1, with 10 nucleotides matching TRBD2. V shed 2 bases and J 7 bases; nucleotides not matched to a gene: 5. This CDR3 is built from 15 residues. CDR1 SGHDN and CDR2 FVKESK come from the germline V gene. CDR3 in amino acids: CASSQLAGVVNEQFF. CDR3 in DNA: TGTGCCAGCAGCCAACTAGCGGGAGTAGTAAATGAGCAGTTCTTC.

The chain employs TRBV30 and TRBJ2-7; 11 nucleotides align to TRBD2. Germline assignment: CDR1 GTSNPN and CDR2 SVGIG (reference sequence). This CDR3 spans 16 amino acids. The junction had 6 bases not matched to a gene; V was cut back by 0 bases and J by 2 bases. DNA of the CDR3: TGTGCCTGGAGTGTGTCCGGGACTAGCGGCCCCTACGAGCAGTACTTC. This encodes CAWSVSGTSGPYEQYF.

The gene calls are TRBV12-3 or TRBV12-4 and TRBJ1-5; a weak D match, TRBD1 (5 bases). V dropped 1 base and J dropped 0 bases, with 10 bases sitting between them. The CDR3 extends over 16 amino acids. CDR3 nucleotides: TGTGCCAGCAGTTTAGGCCAGGGCAGTAGCAATCAGCCCCAGCATTTT. Protein sequence: CASSLGQGSSNQPQHF.

This clonotype was seen just once. This rearrangement joins TRBV11-1 to TRBJ2-2; 8 bases match TRBD2. This CDR3 has 18 amino acids. The germline V gene encodes CDR1 SGHAT and CDR2 FQDESV (reference sequence). V was clipped by 8 bases and J by 0 bases; unmatched bases: 14. The CDR3 DNA sequence: TGTGCCAGCCGGGAGCCTTCGGGACTAGGGACGAACACCGGGGAGCTGTTTTTT. This encodes CASREPSGLGTNTGELFF.

The genes are TRBV7-9 and TRBJ1-1; D remains ambiguous. The CDR3 spans 13 residues. The V gene's germline CDR1 is SEHNR and CDR2 FQNEAQ (reference sequence). V lost 3 bases to trimming and J lost 5 bases, with 10 bases between them. Here the CDR3 DNA reads TGTGCCAGCAGCTTCGGGGTAATGACTGAAGCTTTCTTT. Amino acid sequence: CASSFGVMTEAFF.

This clonotype was seen repeatedly, ten times or more. The chain joins TRBV4-1 to TRBJ2-7; tentatively, D is TRBD1 or TRBD2 (5 bases each). V was cut by 0 bases and J by 2 bases, with 11 bases left in between. Germline V gene data show CDR1 as MGHRA and CDR2 as YSYEKL. This CDR3 contains 15 residues. The CDR3 coding sequence is TGCGCCAGCAGCCAAGAGCCGGGGCGTCCCTACGAGCAGTACTTC. Protein sequence: CASSQEPGRPYEQYF.

This clonotype was seen repeatedly, ten times or more. The chain has TRBV25-1 and TRBJ2-7, with D maybe TRBD1 (6 bases). The CDR3 extends over 15 amino acids. The germline gives CDR1 MGHDK, CDR2 SYGVNS. Trimming left V 5 bases short and J 2 bases short, with 16 bases between. CDR3 sequence reads: CASSPSGTLTYEQYF. The CDR3 DNA reads as TGTGCCAGCAGTCCCTCCGGGACACTTACCTACGAGCAGTACTTC.

The V and J genes are TRBV14 and TRBJ2-1; TRBD1 might be the D (5 bases). Germline CDR1 reads SGHDN; CDR2 reads FVKESK. The CDR3 spans 13 residues. With 0 bases removed from V and 13 bases from J, the gap between germline ends came to 13 bases. CDR3 DNA: TGTGCCAGCAGCCAAGATAGACAGACGAAACAGTTCTTC. It specifies CASSQDRQTKQFF. Combining the CDR3 with reference TRBV14 and TRBJ2-1 gives the whole variable domain EAGVTQFPSHSVIEKGQTVTLRCDPISGHDNLYWYRRVMGKEIKFLLHFVKESKQDESGMPNNRFLAERTGGTYSTLKVQPAELEDSGVYFCASSQDRQTKQFFGPGTRLTVL.